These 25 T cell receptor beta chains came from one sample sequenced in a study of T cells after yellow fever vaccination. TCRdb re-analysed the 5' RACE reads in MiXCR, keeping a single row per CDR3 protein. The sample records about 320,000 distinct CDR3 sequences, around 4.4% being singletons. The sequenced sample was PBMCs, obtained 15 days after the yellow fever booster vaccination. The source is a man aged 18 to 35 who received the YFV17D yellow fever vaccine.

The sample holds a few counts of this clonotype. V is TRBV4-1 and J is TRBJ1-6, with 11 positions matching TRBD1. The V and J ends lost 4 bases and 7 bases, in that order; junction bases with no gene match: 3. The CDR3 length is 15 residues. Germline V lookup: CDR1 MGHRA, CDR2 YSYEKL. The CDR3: CASSLRDRGNSPLHF. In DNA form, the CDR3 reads TGCGCCAGCAGCCTCCGGGACAGGGGGAATTCACCCCTCCACTTT.

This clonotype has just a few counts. CDR3 in DNA: TGTGCCAGCAGCCTCCGGGACGGCTCGAATACGCAGTATTTT. Residues: CASSLRDGSNTQYF. V usage is TRBV7-2 and J usage is TRBJ2-3, with D possibly called TRBD1 or TRBD2 (5 bases each). The CDR3 extends over 14 amino acids. The germline V gene encodes CDR1 SGHTA and CDR2 FQGNSA. The V end lost 5 bases, the J end lost 7 bases, and 16 bases lay between the germline ends.

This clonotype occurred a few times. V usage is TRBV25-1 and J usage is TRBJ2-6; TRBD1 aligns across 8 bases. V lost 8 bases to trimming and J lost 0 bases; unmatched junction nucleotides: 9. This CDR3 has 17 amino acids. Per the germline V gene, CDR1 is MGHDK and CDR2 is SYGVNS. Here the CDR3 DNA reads TGTGCCAGCTTACCAGGACAGGGCGCCTCTGGGGCCAACGTCCTGACTTTC. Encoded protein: CASLPGQGASGANVLTF.

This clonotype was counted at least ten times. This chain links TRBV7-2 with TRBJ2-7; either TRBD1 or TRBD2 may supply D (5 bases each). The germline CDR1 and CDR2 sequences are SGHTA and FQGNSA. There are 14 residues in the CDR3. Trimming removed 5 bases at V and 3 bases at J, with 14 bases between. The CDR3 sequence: CASSIYPGLYEQYF. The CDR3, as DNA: TGTGCCAGCAGCATCTATCCGGGGCTCTACGAGCAGTACTTC. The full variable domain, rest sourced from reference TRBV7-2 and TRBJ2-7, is GAGVSQSPSNKVTEKGKDVELRCDPISGHTALYWYRQSLGQGLEFLIYFQGNSAPDKSGLPSDRFSAERTGGSVSTLTIQRTQQEDSAVYLCASSIYPGLYEQYFGPGTRLTVT.

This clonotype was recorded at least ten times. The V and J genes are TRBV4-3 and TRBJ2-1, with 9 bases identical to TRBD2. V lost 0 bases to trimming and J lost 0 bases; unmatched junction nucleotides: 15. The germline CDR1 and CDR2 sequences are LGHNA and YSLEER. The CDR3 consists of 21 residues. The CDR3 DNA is TGCGCCAGCAGCCAAGAAGTGAGCGGGGGGTATACCGCTAGCTCCTACAATGAGCAGTTCTTC. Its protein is CASSQEVSGGYTASSYNEQFF.

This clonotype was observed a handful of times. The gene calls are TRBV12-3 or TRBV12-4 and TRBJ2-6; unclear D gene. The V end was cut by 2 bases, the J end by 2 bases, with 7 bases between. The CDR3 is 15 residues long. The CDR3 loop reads CASSLTATGANVLTF. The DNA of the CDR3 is TGTGCCAGCAGTTTAACGGCAACTGGGGCCAACGTCCTGACTTTC.

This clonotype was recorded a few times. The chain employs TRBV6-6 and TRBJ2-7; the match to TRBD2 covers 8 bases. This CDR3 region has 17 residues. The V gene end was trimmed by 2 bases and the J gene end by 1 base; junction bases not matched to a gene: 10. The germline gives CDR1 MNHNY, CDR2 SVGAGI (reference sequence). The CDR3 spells CASSYQNPGTRSYEQYV. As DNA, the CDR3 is TGTGCCAGCAGTTACCAGAACCCCGGGACTAGGTCCTACGAGCAGTACGTC.

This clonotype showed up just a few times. The CDR3 nucleotides read TGTGCCAGCAGTCTAAAAGCAAGGAGGGTCCACGAGCAGTACGTC. Translation gives CASSLKARRVHEQYV. The chain is built from TRBV27 and TRBJ2-7, with D perhaps matching TRBD2 (6 bases). The germline CDR1 and CDR2 sequences are MNHEY and SMNVEV (reference sequence). There are 15 residues in the CDR3. Between the trimmed V and J ends, which lost 5 bases and 5 bases, there was a span of 19 bases.

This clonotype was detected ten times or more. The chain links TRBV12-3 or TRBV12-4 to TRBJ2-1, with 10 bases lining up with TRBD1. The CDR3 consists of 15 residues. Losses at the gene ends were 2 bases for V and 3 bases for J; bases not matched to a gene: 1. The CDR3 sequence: CASSLRTGGYNEQFF. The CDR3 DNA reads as TGTGCCAGCAGTTTAAGGACAGGGGGCTACAATGAGCAGTTCTTC.

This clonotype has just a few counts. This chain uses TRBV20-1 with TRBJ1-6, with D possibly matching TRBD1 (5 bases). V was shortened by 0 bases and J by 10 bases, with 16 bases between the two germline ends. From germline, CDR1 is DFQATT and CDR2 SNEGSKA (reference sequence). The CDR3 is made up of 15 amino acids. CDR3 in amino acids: CSARDFREIWSPLHF. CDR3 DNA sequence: TGCAGTGCTAGAGATTTCAGGGAAATTTGGTCACCCCTCCACTTT.

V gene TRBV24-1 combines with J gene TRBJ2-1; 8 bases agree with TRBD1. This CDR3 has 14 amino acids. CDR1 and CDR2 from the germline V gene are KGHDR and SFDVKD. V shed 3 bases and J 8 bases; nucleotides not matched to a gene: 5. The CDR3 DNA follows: TGTGCCACCAGTGATCGCGACAGGGGCTATGAGCAGTTCTTC. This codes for CATSDRDRGYEQFF.

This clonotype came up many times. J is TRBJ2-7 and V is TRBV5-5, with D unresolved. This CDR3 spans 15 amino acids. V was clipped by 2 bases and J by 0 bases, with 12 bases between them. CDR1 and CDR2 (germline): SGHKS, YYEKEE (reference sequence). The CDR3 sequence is CASSLSLSSSYEQYV. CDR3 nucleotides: TGTGCCAGCAGCTTAAGCCTTTCGAGCTCCTACGAGCAGTACGTC.

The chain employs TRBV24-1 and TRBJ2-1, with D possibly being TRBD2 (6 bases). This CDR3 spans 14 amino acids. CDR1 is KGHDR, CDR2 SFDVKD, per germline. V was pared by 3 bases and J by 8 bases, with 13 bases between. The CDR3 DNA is TGTGCCACCAGTGATACGGGGGTGGTATATGAGCAGTTCTTC. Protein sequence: CATSDTGVVYEQFF.

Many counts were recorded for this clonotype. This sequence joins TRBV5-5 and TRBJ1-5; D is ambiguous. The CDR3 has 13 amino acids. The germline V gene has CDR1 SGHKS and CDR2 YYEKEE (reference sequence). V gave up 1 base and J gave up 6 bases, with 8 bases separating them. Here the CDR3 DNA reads TGTGCCAGCAGCTTGATGCTCGGTCAGCCCCAGCATTTT. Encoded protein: CASSLMLGQPQHF.

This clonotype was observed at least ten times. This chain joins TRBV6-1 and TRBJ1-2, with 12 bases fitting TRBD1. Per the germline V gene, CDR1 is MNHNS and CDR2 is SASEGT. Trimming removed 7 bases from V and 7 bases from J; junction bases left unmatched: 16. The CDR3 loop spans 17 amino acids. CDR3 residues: CASTSAGPGQGAVGYTF. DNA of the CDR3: TGTGCCAGCACTTCCGCGGGTCCGGGACAGGGGGCTGTTGGCTACACCTTC.

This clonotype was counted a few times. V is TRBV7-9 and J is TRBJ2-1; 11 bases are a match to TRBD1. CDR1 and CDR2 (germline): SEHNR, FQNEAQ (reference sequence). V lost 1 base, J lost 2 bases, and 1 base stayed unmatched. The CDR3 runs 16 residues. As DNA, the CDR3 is TGTGCCAGCAGCTTAGGGGACAGGGGGACCTACAATGAGCAGTTCTTC. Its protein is CASSLGDRGTYNEQFF.

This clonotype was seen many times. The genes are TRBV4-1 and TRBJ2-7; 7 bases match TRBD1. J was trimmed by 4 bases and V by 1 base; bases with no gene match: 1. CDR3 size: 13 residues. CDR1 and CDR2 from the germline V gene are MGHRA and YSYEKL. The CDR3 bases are TGCGCCAGCAGCCAAGTACAGGGGTACGAGCAGTACGTC. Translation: CASSQVQGYEQYV.

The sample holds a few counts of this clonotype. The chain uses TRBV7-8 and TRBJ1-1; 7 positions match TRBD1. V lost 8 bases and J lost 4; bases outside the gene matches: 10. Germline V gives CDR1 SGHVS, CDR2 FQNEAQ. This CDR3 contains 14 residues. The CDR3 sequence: CASVTDRLTTEAFF. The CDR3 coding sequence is TGTGCCAGCGTTACGGACAGGTTGACCACTGAAGCTTTCTTT.

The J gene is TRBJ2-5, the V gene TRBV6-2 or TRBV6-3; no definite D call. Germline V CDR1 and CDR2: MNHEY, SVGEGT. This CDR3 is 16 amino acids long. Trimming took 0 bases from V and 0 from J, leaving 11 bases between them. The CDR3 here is CASSYSTWRYQETQYF. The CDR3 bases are TGTGCCAGCAGTTACTCGACGTGGCGGTACCAAGAGACCCAGTACTTC.

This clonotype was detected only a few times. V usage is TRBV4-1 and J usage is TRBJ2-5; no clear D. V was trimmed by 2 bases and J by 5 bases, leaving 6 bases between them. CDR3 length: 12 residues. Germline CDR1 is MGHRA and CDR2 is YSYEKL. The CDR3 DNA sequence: TGCGCCAGCAGCCAATCCATGGAGACCCAGTACTTC. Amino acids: CASSQSMETQYF.

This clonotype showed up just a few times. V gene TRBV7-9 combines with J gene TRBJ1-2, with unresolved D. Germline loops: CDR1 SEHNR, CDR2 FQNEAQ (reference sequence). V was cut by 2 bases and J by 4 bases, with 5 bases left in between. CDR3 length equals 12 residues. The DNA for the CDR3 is TGTGCCAGCAGCTTACGCTTCTATGGCTACACCTTC. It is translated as CASSLRFYGYTF.

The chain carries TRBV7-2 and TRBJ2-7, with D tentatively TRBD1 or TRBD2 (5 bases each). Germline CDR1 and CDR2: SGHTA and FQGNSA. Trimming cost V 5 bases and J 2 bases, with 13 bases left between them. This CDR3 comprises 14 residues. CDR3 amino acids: CASSIGDGTYEQYV. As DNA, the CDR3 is TGTGCCAGCAGCATCGGGGACGGAACCTACGAGCAGTACGTC.

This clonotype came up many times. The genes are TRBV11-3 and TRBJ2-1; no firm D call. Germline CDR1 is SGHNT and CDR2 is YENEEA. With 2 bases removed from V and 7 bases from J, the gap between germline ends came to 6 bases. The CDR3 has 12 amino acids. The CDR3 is CASSLNRNEQFF. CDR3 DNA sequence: TGTGCCAGCAGCTTAAATCGGAATGAGCAGTTCTTC.

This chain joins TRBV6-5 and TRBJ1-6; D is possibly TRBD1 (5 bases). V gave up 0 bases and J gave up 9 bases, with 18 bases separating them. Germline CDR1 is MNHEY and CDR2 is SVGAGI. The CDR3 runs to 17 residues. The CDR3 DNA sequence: TGTGCCAGCAGTTACTCAAACCAGGGAGGGAGGGCTTCACCCCTCCACTTT. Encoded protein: CASSYSNQGGRASPLHF.

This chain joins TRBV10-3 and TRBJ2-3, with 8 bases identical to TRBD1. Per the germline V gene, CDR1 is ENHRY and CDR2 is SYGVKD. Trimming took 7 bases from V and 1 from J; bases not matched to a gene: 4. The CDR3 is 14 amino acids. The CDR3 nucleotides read TGTGCCATCACGGCGACAGGGGGCACAGATACGCAGTATTTT. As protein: CAITATGGTDTQYF.